Listed below are T cell receptor beta chains from one sample, sequenced in a study of radiation and T cells in renal cell carcinoma. Repertoires were generated with immunoSEQ multiplex PCR, while TCRdb's copy carries only in-frame clones and drops some. The table lists more than 140,000 clones, over 80% of them singletons. The source material was blood, sampled from a patient whose treatment included radiotherapy and nephrectomy. Receptor source: a woman in her forties or fifties with renal cell carcinoma. Each CDR3 is given with its conserved first and last residue. The D gene is left open where the match is weak. Clone sizes are given selectively: once, few, many, or a class where the clone is expanded.

TRBJ1-3 TRBV7-8 15 NA NA CASSLPQRSGNTIYF TGTGCCAGCAGCCTTCCTCAGCGCTCTGGAAACACCATATATTTT
TRBJ2-3 TRBV28 13 TRBD2 NA CATMTSRTDTQYF TGTGCCACTATGACTAGCCGCACAGATACGCAGTATTTT
TRBJ2-5 TRBV5-1 14 NA few CASSLMGSQETQYF TGCGCCAGCAGCTTGATGGGCAGTCAAGAGACCCAGTACTTC
TRBJ2-5 TRBV10-1 14 NA once CASSESRGLETQYF TGCGCCAGCAGTGAGTCGAGAGGGTTGGAGACCCAGTACTTC
TRBJ1-2 TRBV18 14 NA NA CASSPPITHYGYTF TGTGCCAGCTCACCACCAATAACCCACTATGGCTACACCTTC
TRBJ2-3 TRBV6-5 16 NA NA CASSYSPGLGTDTQYF TGTGCCAGCAGTTACTCGCCAGGGCTGGGCACAGATACGCAGTATTTT
TRBJ2-5 TRBV9 14 NA NA CASSFSGEGETQYF TGTGCCAGCAGCTTCTCGGGGGAAGGGGAGACCCAGTACTTC
TRBJ2-5 TRBV6-5 15 TRBD2 NA CASSPVAGPGETQYF TGTGCCAGCAGCCCCGTAGCGGGGCCGGGGGAGACCCAGTACTTC
TRBJ1-6 TRBV4-3 17 NA NA CASSQDAGTRGNSPLHF TGCGCCAGCAGCCAAGATGCCGGGACTCGGGGGAATTCACCCCTCCACTTT
TRBJ2-7 TRBV6-5 14 TRBD1 NA CASRTRQGAWEQYF TGTGCCAGCAGGACCAGACAGGGGGCTTGGGAGCAGTACTTC
TRBJ2-5 TRBV6-5 13 NA NA CASSYWEEETQYF TGTGCCAGCAGTTACTGGGAAGAAGAGACCCAGTACTTC
TRBJ2-6 TRBV2 14 NA NA CASIRDSGANVLTF TGTGCCAGCATTCGGGACTCTGGGGCCAACGTCCTGACTTTC
TRBJ1-5 TRBV19 15 NA NA CATQSGPRGNQPQHF TGTGCCACCCAGTCGGGCCCTCGTGGCAATCAGCCCCAGCATTTT
TRBJ1-2 TRBV7-2 12 NA NA CASSLVMAGYTF TGTGCCAGCAGCTTAGTGATGGCAGGCTACACCTTC
TRBJ2-3 TRBV7-2 14 NA NA CASSLLFRGDTQYF TGTGCCAGCAGCCTCCTCTTCAGGGGTGATACGCAGTATTTT
TRBJ1-1 TRBV20-1 11 NA NA CSAPAAVEAFF TGCAGTGCCCCGGCTGCAGTTGAAGCTTTCTTT
TRBJ2-5 TRBV5-6 15 TRBD1 NA CASGSLSGGRETQYF TGTGCCAGCGGAAGCCTTTCAGGGGGACGGGAGACCCAGTACTTC
TRBJ1-3 TRBV2 15 NA NA CASENTPGAGNTIYF TGTGCCAGCGAAAATACTCCAGGAGCGGGAAACACCATATATTTT
TRBJ1-4 TRBV9 16 NA NA CASSARHQGSSEKLFF TGTGCCAGCAGCGCCCGCCATCAGGGGTCGAGTGAAAAACTGTTTTTT
TRBJ1-4 TRBV2 17 TRBD1 NA CASSAWGTGGTNEKLFF TGTGCCAGCAGTGCATGGGGTACAGGGGGGACTAATGAAAAACTGTTTTTT
TRBJ1-1 TRBV12-5 13 NA few CASGLAPRGEAFF TGTGCTAGTGGTTTGGCCCCCAGGGGTGAAGCTTTCTTT
TRBJ2-3 TRBV4-3 14 NA NA CASSQDQRTDTQYF TGCGCCAGCAGCCAAGACCAGAGAACAGATACGCAGTATTTT
TRBJ2-3 TRBV5-5 12 NA NA CASSGTGDTQYF TGTGCCAGCAGCGGCACAGGAGATACGCAGTATTTT
TRBJ1-6 TRBV27 15 TRBD1 NA CASSLGTVYNSPLHF TGTGCCAGCAGTTTAGGGACAGTGTATAATTCACCCCTCCACTTT
TRBJ1-1 TRBV7-9 14 TRBD1 NA CASTRGGASTEAFF TGTGCCAGCACCAGGGGGGGCGCATCCACTGAAGCTTTCTTT
TRBJ2-2 TRBV7-9 15 NA NA CASSLLQGNTGELFF TGTGCCAGCAGCTTACTCCAGGGAAACACCGGGGAGCTGTTTTTT
TRBJ1-5 TRBV6-6 16 TRBD1 NA CASGWDRTYSNQPQHF TGTGCCAGCGGTTGGGACAGGACGTATAGCAATCAGCCCCAGCATTTT
TRBJ1-2 TRBV28 13 TRBD1 NA CASRPGTGQGYTF TGTGCCAGCAGACCCGGGACAGGGCAAGGCTACACCTTC
TRBJ1-1 TRBV30 13 NA few CAWSVRGDTEAFF TGTGCCTGGAGTGTACGCGGGGACACTGAAGCTTTCTTT
TRBJ1-4 TRBV6-5 14 TRBD1 NA CASSYTGAREKLFF TGTGCCAGCAGTTACACAGGGGCGCGTGAAAAACTGTTTTTT
TRBJ2-1 TRBV4-3 15 TRBD2 NA CASSQELAGFNEQFF TGCGCCAGCAGCCAAGAACTAGCGGGGTTCAATGAGCAGTTCTTC
TRBJ2-7 TRBV5-6 13 NA NA CASSSGDRYEQYF TGTGCCAGCAGCTCCGGGGACCGCTACGAGCAGTACTTC
TRBJ1-1 TRBV9 13 NA NA CASSVATRSEAFF TGTGCCAGCAGCGTAGCTACGAGATCCGAAGCTTTCTTT
TRBJ2-7 TRBV10-1 15 TRBD1 NA CASSESPTGAYEQYF TGCGCCAGCAGTGAGTCCCCGACAGGGGCCTACGAGCAGTACTTC
TRBJ2-5 TRBV7-2 15 NA NA CASSLWSGGSETQYF TGTGCCAGCAGCTTATGGAGTGGGGGGAGCGAGACCCAGTACTTC
TRBJ2-2 TRBV2 15 NA once CASSDGGRRTGELFF TGTGCCAGCAGTGACGGGGGGCGACGCACCGGGGAGCTGTTTTTT